These 16 T cell receptor beta chains were sequenced from one sample in a study of blood T cell repertoires in COVID-19. The protocol was immunoSEQ multiplex PCR, while the TCRdb copy is restricted to in-frame clones and leaves out a portion. This table has 200,000 to 250,000 clones, approximately 83% appearing once. Sequenced: PBMCs or T cells enriched from blood (not recorded which). These receptors were obtained from a woman aged 40-49 years with acute COVID-19.

The chain combines TRBV25-1 with TRBJ2-5; D is unclear. The CDR3 is made up of 11 amino acids. V lost 4 bases to trimming and J lost 4 bases, with 4 bases between them. The germline V gene encodes CDR1 MGHDK and CDR2 SYGVNS. In DNA form, the CDR3 reads TGTGCCAGCAGTGCTATAGAGACCCAGTACTTC. Residues: CASSAIETQYF.

CDR3 amino acids: CASSSPGVSSGNTIYF. The DNA for the CDR3 is TGTGCCAGCAGTTCCCCGGGGGTAAGCTCTGGAAACACCATATATTTT. This chain connects TRBV28 to TRBJ1-3; perhaps TRBD1 as D (5 bases). The germline gives CDR1 MDHEN, CDR2 SYDVKM. There are 16 residues in the CDR3. V shed 4 bases and J shed 0 bases, with 13 bases lying between them.

The chain uses TRBV5-4 and TRBJ1-2, with D possibly TRBD1 on 5 matching bases. The CDR3 has 14 amino acids. V shed 4 bases and J shed 4 bases, with 14 bases lying between them. CDR1 is SGHNT and CDR2 is YYREEE in the germline V gene (reference sequence). CDR3 in amino acids: CASSRGGDGYGYTF. For the CDR3, the DNA is TGTGCCAGCAGCCGAGGAGGGGATGGCTATGGCTACACCTTC.

This rearrangement joins TRBV5-6 to TRBJ2-7; tentative D call: TRBD2 (5 bases). The CDR3 has 13 amino acids. Germline assignment: CDR1 SGHDT and CDR2 YYEEEE. The V and J ends lost 0 bases and 3 bases respectively, with 7 bases between them. This CDR3 reads CASSLGSDYEQYF. The DNA of the CDR3 is TGTGCCAGCAGCTTGGGTAGCGACTACGAGCAGTACTTC.

This clone showed up just once. The chain links TRBV12-5 to TRBJ2-1, with D unresolved. Trimming took 2 bases from V and 4 from J, leaving 6 bases between them. Germline V lookup: CDR1 LGHNT, CDR2 FRNRAP. The CDR3 runs to 13 residues. This CDR3 reads CASGLPPYNEQFF. Here the CDR3 DNA reads TGTGCTAGTGGTTTGCCCCCGTACAATGAGCAGTTCTTC.

The chain has TRBV6-5 and TRBJ2-1; TRBD1 is a possible D gene (5 bases). Trimming removed 11 bases at V and 0 bases at J, with 14 bases between. The CDR3 has 14 amino acids. The V gene's germline CDR1 is MNHEY and CDR2 SVGAGI. The CDR3 nucleotides are TGTGCCTCCAGCAGGGCGAGCTCCTACAATGAGCAGTTCTTC. As protein: CASSRASSYNEQFF.

The chain carries TRBV19 and TRBJ1-3; D call uncertain. This CDR3 is built from 14 residues. Germline V gives CDR1 LNHDA, CDR2 SQIVND (reference sequence). V was cut by 2 bases and J by 0 bases, with 5 bases left in between. CDR3 coding DNA: TGTGCCAGTAGTATATCCTACTCTGGAAACACCATATATTTT. Amino acids: CASSISYSGNTIYF.

This chain joins TRBV19 and TRBJ2-3; 10 nucleotides line up with TRBD1. This CDR3 has 16 residues. The junction had 8 bases not matched to a gene; V was cut back by 5 bases and J by 3 bases. Looked up from germline, CDR1 is LNHDA and CDR2 is SQIVND (reference sequence). The CDR3 nucleotides read TGTGCCAGTAGTCAGTTTCCGGGACAGGGGACAGATACGCAGTATTTT. Translated: CASSQFPGQGTDTQYF.

The chain is built from TRBV5-1 and TRBJ2-1; D uncertain. The CDR3 extends over 14 amino acids. Per germline, CDR1 SGHRS and CDR2 YFSETQ. The V and J ends lost 0 bases and 2 bases respectively, with 6 bases between them. CDR3 loop: CASSLARAYNEQFF. The CDR3 coding sequence is TGCGCCAGCAGCTTGGCGAGAGCCTACAATGAGCAGTTCTTC.

This clone was seen only once. This chain links TRBV13 with TRBJ1-2, with D uncertain. Germline assignment: CDR1 PRHDT and CDR2 FYEKMQ (reference sequence). The CDR3 consists of 15 residues. V shed 2 bases and J shed 8 bases, with 18 bases lying between them. For the CDR3, the DNA is TGTGCCAGCAGCTTAAACAGAGCCCTCAGGCAGGGCTACACCTTC. Its protein is CASSLNRALRQGYTF.

The V call is TRBV12-5, the J call TRBJ1-1, with D hard to call. The ends were cut back, 2 bases at V and 2 bases at J, with 6 bases in the middle. Germline V lookup: CDR1 LGHNT, CDR2 FRNRAP. CDR3 length: 13 amino acids. Here the CDR3 reads CASGLFSNTEAFF. CDR3 DNA sequence: TGTGCTAGTGGTTTGTTTAGCAACACTGAAGCTTTCTTT.

The chain links TRBV27 to TRBJ1-2, with D hard to call. V shed 0 bases and J shed 6 bases, with 17 bases lying between them. The CDR3 totals 16 residues. Germline V gene data show CDR1 as MNHEY and CDR2 as SMNVEV (reference sequence). The CDR3, as DNA: TGTGCCAGCAGTTTATCCATTGCAGCTCAGGCTGATGGCTACACCTTC. The encoded protein is CASSLSIAAQADGYTF.

V and J are TRBV5-5 and TRBJ1-1, with a weak D call TRBD1 (6 bases). The CDR3 is 14 amino acids. CDR1 and CDR2 from the germline V gene are SGHKS and YYEKEE (reference sequence). The ends were cut back, 1 base at V and 1 base at J, with 8 bases in the middle. In nucleotides, the CDR3 is TGTGCCAGCAGCTTGCCAGGGGCGAACACTGAAGCTTTCTTT. Its translation: CASSLPGANTEAFF.

The V and J genes are TRBV5-6 and TRBJ2-7; D ambiguous. Between the trimmed V and J ends, which lost 3 bases and 7 bases, there was a span of 11 bases. In germline, CDR1 is SGHDT, CDR2 YYEEEE. The length of the CDR3 is 12 residues. CDR3 sequence (DNA): TGTGCCAGCAGCTCGGGTCGCGGAGAGCAGTACTTC. Translated, it gives CASSSGRGEQYF.

This clone was picked up a small number of times. The V call is TRBV19, the J call TRBJ1-1; 7 bases agree with TRBD1. The junction had 8 bases not matched to a gene; V was cut back by 7 bases and J by 3 bases. The CDR3 consists of 14 residues. Germline lookup yields CDR1 LNHDA and CDR2 SQIVND (reference sequence). The CDR3 sequence: CASTRDSRYTEAFF. The CDR3 DNA sequence: TGTGCCAGTACGCGGGACAGTCGATACACTGAAGCTTTCTTT.

V usage is TRBV14 and J usage is TRBJ2-4, with D unclear. Germline V CDR1 and CDR2: SGHDN, FVKESK. The CDR3 consists of 15 residues. With 0 bases removed from V and 7 bases from J, the gap between germline ends came to 13 bases. The chain's CDR3 is CASSQDVGVTNIQYF. The CDR3 DNA reads as TGTGCCAGCAGCCAAGATGTTGGAGTGACGAACATTCAGTACTTC.